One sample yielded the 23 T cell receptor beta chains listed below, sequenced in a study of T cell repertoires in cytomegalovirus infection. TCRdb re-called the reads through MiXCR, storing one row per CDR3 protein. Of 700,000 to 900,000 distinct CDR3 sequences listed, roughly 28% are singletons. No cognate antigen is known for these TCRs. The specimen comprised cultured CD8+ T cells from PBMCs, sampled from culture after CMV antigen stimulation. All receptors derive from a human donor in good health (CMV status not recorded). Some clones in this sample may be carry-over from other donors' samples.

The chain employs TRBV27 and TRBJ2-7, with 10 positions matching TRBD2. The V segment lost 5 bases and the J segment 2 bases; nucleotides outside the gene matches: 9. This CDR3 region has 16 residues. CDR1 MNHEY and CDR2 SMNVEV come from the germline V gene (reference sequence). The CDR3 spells CASSPYNSGGPYEQYF. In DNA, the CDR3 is TGTGCCAGCAGTCCCTACAATAGCGGGGGGCCCTACGAGCAGTACTTC.

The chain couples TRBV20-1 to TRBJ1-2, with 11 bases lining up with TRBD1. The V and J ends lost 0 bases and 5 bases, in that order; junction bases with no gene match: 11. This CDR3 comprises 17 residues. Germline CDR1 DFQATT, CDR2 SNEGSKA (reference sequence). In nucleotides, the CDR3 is TGCAGTGCTAGAGATTTTATGGGACAGGGGGAGCAGTATGGCTACACCTTC. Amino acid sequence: CSARDFMGQGEQYGYTF.

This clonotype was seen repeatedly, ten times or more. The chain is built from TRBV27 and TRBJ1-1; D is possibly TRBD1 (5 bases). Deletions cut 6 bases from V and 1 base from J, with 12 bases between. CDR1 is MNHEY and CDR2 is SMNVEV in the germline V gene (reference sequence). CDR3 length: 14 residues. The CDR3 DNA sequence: TGTGCCAGCAGCCTCCTGGGGGGGAACACTGAAGCTTTCTTT. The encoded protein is CASSLLGGNTEAFF.

CDR3 amino acids: CASSLVGDRATDTQYF. In DNA form, the CDR3 reads TGTGCCAGCAGCTTAGTAGGGGACAGGGCCACAGATACGCAGTATTTT. V usage is TRBV11-2 and J usage is TRBJ2-3; TRBD1 matches at 9 bases. CDR3 length equals 16 residues. Germline V gene sequence: CDR1 SGHAT, CDR2 FQNNGV. V lost 1 base, J lost 2 bases, and 4 bases stayed unmatched.

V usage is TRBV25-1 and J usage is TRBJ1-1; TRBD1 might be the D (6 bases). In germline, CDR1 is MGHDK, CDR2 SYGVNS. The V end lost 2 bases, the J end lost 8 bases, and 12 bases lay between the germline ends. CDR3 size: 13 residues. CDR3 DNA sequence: TGTGCCAGCAGTGAAACCTCGGGACAAGAAGCTTTCTTT. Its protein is CASSETSGQEAFF.

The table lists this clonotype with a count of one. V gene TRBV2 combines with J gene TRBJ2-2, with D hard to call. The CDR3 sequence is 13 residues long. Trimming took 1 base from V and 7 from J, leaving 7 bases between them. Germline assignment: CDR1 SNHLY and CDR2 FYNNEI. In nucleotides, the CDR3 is TGTGCCAGCAGTGAAGAAGGCGGCGGGGAGCTGTTTTTT. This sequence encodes CASSEEGGGELFF.

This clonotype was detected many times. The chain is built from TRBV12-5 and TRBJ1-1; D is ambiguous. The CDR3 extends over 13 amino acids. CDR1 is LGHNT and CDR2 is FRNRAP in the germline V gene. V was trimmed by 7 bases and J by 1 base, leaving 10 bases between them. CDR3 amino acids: CASATRENTEAFF. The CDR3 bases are TGTGCTAGTGCCACACGGGAGAACACTGAAGCTTTCTTT.

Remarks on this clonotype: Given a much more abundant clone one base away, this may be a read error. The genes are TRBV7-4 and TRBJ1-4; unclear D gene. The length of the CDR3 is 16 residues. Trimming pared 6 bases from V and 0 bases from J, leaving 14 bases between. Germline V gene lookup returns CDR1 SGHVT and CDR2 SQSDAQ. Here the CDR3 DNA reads TGTGCCAGCAGATTAATGGCAGGAGCAACTAATGAAAAACTGTTTTTT. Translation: CASRLMAGATNEKLFF.

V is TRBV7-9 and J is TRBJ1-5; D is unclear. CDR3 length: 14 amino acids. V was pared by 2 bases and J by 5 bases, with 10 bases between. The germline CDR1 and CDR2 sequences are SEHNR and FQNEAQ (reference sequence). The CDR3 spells CASSLSLGDQPQHF. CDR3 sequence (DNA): TGTGCCAGCAGCTTATCGCTGGGCGATCAGCCCCAGCATTTT.

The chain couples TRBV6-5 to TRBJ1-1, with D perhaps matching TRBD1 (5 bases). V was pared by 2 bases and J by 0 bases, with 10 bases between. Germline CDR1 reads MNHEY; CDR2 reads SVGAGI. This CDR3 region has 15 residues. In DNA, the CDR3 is TGTGCCAGCAGTTACCCCAGGGCTTTGAACACTGAAGCTTTCTTT. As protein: CASSYPRALNTEAFF.

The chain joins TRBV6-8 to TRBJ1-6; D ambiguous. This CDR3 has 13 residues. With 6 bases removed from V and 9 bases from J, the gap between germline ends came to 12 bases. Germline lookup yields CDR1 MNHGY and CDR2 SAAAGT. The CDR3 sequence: CASSLGGGSPLHF. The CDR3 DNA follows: TGTGCCAGCAGCCTGGGTGGCGGTTCACCCCTCCACTTT.

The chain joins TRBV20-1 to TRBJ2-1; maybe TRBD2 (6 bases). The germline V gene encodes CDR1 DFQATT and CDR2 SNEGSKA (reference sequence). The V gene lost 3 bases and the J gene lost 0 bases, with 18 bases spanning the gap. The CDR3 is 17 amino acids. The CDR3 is CSAREGLTSRSYNEQFF. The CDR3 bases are TGCAGTGCTAGGGAGGGCCTTACTAGCCGCTCCTACAATGAGCAGTTCTTC.

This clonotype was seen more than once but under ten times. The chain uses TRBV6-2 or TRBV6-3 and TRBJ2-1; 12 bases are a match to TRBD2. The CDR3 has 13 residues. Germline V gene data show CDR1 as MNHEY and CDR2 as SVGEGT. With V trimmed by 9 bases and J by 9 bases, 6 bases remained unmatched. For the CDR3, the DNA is TGTGCCAGTCTAGCGGGGGGGAGGATTGAGCAGTTCTTC. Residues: CASLAGGRIEQFF.

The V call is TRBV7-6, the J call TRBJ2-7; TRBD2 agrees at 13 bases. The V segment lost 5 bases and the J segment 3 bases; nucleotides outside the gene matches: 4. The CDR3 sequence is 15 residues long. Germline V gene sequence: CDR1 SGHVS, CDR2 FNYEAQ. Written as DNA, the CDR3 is TGTGCCAGCAGCCTCGGGACTAGCGGGATCTACGAGCAGTACGTC. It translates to CASSLGTSGIYEQYV.

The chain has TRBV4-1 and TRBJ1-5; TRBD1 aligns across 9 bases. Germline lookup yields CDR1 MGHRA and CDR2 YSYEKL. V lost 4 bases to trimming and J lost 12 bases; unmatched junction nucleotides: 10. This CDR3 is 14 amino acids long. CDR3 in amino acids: CASSLATGGMFQHF. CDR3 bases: TGCGCCAGCAGCCTAGCGACAGGGGGGATGTTCCAGCATTTT.

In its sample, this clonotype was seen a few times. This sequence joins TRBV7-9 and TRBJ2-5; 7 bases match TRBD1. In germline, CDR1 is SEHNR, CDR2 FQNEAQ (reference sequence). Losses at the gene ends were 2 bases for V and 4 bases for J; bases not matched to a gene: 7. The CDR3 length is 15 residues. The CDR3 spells CASSLPGTVSETQYF. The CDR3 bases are TGTGCCAGCAGCTTACCCGGGACAGTCTCAGAGACCCAGTACTTC.

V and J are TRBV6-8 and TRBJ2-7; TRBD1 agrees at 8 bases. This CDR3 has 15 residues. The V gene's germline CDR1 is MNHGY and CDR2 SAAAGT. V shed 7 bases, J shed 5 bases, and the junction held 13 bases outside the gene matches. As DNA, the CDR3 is TGTGCCAGCAACTTAGCCGGGACAGGAACCCACGAGCAGTACTTC. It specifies CASNLAGTGTHEQYF.

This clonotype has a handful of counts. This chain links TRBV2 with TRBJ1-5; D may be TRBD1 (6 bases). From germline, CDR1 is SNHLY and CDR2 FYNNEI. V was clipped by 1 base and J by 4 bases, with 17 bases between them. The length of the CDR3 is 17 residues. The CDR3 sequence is CASSEVARGATNQPQHF. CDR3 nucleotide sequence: TGTGCCAGCAGTGAAGTGGCTAGGGGGGCAACAAATCAGCCCCAGCATTTT.

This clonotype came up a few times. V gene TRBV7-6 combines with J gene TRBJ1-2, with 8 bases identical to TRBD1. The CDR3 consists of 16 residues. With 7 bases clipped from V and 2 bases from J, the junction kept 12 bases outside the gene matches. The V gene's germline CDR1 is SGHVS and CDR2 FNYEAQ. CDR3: CASTNFQGATNYGYTF. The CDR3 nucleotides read TGTGCCAGCACCAATTTCCAGGGGGCGACGAACTATGGCTACACCTTC. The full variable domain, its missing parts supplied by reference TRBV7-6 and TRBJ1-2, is GAGVSQSPRYKVTKRGQDVALRCDPISGHVSLYWYRQALGQGPEFLTYFNYEAQQDKSGLPNDRFSAERPEGSISTLTIQRTEQRDSAMYRCASTNFQGATNYGYTFGSGTRLTVV.

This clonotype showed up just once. The CDR3, as DNA: TGTGCCAGCAGTTACACAATGACAGACTACAATGAGCAGTTCTTC. Translated, it gives CASSYTMTDYNEQFF. The V call is TRBV6-8, the J call TRBJ2-1; TRBD1 might be the D (5 bases). V was shortened by 2 bases and J by 3 bases, with 11 bases between the two germline ends. Germline V lookup: CDR1 MNHGY, CDR2 SAAAGT. CDR3 length: 15 amino acids.

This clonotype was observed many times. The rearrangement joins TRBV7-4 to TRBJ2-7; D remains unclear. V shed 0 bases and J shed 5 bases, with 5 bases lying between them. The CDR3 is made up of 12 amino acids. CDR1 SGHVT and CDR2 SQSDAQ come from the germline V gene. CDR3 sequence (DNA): TGTGCCAGCAGCTTAGCCCCCCACGAGCAGTACGTC. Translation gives CASSLAPHEQYV.

For the CDR3, the DNA is TGTGCCAGCAGCTTAGCGGACAGTGAGGCTGAAGCTTTCTTT. It is translated as CASSLADSEAEAFF. The rearrangement uses TRBV7-6 and TRBJ1-1; possibly TRBD1 for D (6 bases). The V gene lost 0 bases and the J gene lost 6 bases, with 11 bases spanning the gap. CDR1 and CDR2 (germline): SGHVS, FNYEAQ. The CDR3 length is 14 residues.

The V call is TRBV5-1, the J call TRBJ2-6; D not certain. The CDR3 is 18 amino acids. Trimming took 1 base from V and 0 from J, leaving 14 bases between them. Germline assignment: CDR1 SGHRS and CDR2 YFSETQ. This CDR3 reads CASSLWQGYPSGANVLTF. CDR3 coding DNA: TGCGCCAGCAGCTTGTGGCAAGGATACCCCTCTGGGGCCAACGTCCTGACTTTC.